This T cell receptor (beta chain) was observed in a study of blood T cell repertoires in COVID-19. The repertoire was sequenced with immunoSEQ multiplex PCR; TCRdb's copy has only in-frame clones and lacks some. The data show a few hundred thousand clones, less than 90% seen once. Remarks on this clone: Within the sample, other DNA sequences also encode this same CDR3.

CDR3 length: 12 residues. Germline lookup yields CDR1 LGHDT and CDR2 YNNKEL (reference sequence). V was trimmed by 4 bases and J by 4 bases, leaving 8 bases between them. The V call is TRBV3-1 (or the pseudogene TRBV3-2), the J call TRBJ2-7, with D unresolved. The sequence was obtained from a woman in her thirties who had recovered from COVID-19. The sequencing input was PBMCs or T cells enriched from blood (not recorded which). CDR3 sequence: CASSRGSYEQYF. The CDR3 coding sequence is TGTGCCAGCAGCCGAGGATCATACGAGCAGTACTTC.